What follows is one T cell receptor (beta chain) and its context. This clone's antigen is unknown. Base qualities are missing; no much larger clone stands one base away. To be included, a participant needed at least one PBMC sample from before ART initiation plus at least two post-ART samples. Every participant with HIV received treatment in the United States of America. Before DNA extraction, cryopreserved samples of 1-10 million PBMC were thawed and then washed. At the time of the earliest PBMC sample for each participant with HIV, ages ranged from 23 to 54 years. Each participant contributed PBMC samples from 1-4 timepoints before ART initiation and 2-8 timepoints after ART initiation, with a median of 7 samples. For every participant, serial HIV viral load, CD4+ T-cell count, ART history and demographic data were obtained. Using a Qiagen kit on a QIAcube, genomic DNA was extracted from unsorted PBMC, with samples processed in batches of 12.

This sample was included in a study of long-term antiretroviral therapy in people with HIV (dated by TCRdb to 2022 to 2024). Turning to the overall study: The earliest samples were collected roughly a decade before the 2015 WHO recommendation for immediate ART, at a time when ART was usually postponed until CD4 counts fell. Among the 30 to 35 participants with HIV, around 10 were female. Whether ART initiation and durable HIV suppression were associated with changes in peripheral blood TRB repertoire composition and diversity was tested in a retrospective serial study. No cross-contamination during QIAcube processing turned up in test extractions that ran a monoclonal T-cell line alongside 30 or so polyclonal samples. The cohort contributed under 200 cryopreserved PBMC samples from a few dozen adults with confirmed HIV infection, collected serially over a mean of approximately six years (range 1-12). Broader findings and caveats from the paper: ART initiation was associated with a significant increase in TRB diversity, but diversity stayed significantly below transplant donor controls even after long-term ART. At every time point, the repertoire was dominated by expanded TRB clones first identified before ART initiation, although this dominance fluctuated and, in many PLHIV, declined after ART. Owing to limited PBMC availability, only the TCR beta chain was sequenced, without alpha chain pairing. The samples span the years 2004 to 2017, and the ART regimens used may be less effective than current regimens. No data were available on ART adherence, viral resistance or therapy changes, limiting inferences about post-ART repertoire changes. Narrower CDR3 length ranges were observed in HIV repertoires than in controls, and an antigen-experienced repertoire with only a slight naive shift after ART was suggested by the network structure. Because pre-ART samples had limited cell numbers, profiling was done on unsorted PBMC rather than on sorted CD4+ and CD8+ T cells.

Sequencing of the TRB variable region was done with the immunoSEQ hsTCRB v3.0 assay at survey level resolution. A depth of roughly 35,000-55,000 T-cell genomes per sample was targeted for TRB sequencing. An Illumina MiSeq with a v3 150-cycle kit was used to sequence the pooled TRB libraries. On the study's bioinformatics: Analysis of repertoires was carried out in R inside a reproducible Nextflow workflow spanning QC, data transformation and analysis. LymphoSeq2, an R package for AIRR-Seq data exploration, was used to implement custom analyses. A few samples yielding fewer than 5000 total TRB sequences were excluded, leaving more than 150 analyzed HIV repertoires. Among the 200 or so HIV repertoires that were kept, approximately 61 were collected before ART initiation and some 130 were collected after ART initiation. Repertoires were downsampled to 5000 TRB nucleotide sequences, with summary statistics averaged over 100 downsampling iterations. TRB sequences were retained for analysis only if CDR3 regions of at least seven amino acids were present. Diversity was assessed using a clonality score derived from Shannon entropy and using the Gini coefficient. In the repertoire networks, any two of the top 5000 CDR3 amino acid sequences were linked whenever the two sequences differed by an edit distance of one. GLIPH2 predicted antigen specificity groups and MHC restriction for TRB CDR3 amino acid sequences. CDR3 amino acid sequences were matched against VDJdb and McPAS-TCR to flag known CMV, EBV, HIV or tissue antigen associations. Pre-ART, post-ART and control groups were compared with Wilcoxon signed-rank tests and Holm-Bonferroni correction. Held by TCRdb, this immuneACCESS table contains in-frame sequences only and omits some clones. Under half of the omission traces to an unresolved V gene where checked; the cause of the rest is unknown. The V and J calls and the clone size are those of that table, but D and trimming were determined from the DNA. This sample comprises approximately 21,000 clones, 90% of them detected only once. The top ten clones comprise over 7.5% of the sample.

V drops 5 bases and J drops 4 bases, leaving 11 bases in between. From the cysteine up to the phenylalanine, the CDR3 has a length of 13 residues. CDR3 DNA only is kept here, 39 bases in frame from base 1. From a lookup of the germline V gene, CDR1 and CDR2 are SGHVS and FQNEAQ. The source of this sequence is a woman under 40 with HIV. Recombination linked TRBV7-8 to TRBJ1-2; TRBD1 might be the D gene, on 5 matching bases. Sequencing was performed on unsorted PBMCs, taken approximately 4.4 years before starting antiretroviral therapy. The CDR3: CASSRDSLYGYTF. The base sequence is TGTGCCAGCAGCCGTGACAGTCTCTATGGCTACACCTTC. Outside the CDR3, residues come from the reference TRBV7-8 and TRBJ1-2 proteins, so the full variable domain is: GAGVSQSPRYKVAKRGQDVALRCDPISGHVSLFWYQQALGQGPEFLTYFQNEAQLDKSGLPSDRFFAERPEGSVSTLKIQRTQQEDSAVYLCASSRDSLYGYTFGSGTRLTVV.